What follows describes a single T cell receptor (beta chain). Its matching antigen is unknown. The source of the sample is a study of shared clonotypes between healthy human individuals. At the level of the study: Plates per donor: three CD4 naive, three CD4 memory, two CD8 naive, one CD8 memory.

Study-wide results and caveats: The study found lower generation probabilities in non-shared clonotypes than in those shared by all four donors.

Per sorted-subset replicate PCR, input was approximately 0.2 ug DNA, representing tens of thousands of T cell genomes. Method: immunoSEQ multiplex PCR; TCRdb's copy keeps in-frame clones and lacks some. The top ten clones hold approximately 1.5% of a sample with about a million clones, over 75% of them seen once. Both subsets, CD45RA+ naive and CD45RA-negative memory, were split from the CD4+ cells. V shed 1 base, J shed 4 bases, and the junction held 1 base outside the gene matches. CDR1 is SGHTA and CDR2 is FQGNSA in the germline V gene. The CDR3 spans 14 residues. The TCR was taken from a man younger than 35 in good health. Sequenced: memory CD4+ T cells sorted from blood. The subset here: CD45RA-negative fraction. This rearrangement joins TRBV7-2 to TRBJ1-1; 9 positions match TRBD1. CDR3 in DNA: TGTGCCAGCAGCTTAGGGGGACAGGGCACTGAAGCTTTCTTT. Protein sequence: CASSLGGQGTEAFF. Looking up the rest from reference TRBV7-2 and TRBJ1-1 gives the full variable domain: GAGVSQSPSNKVTEKGKDVELRCDPISGHTALYWYRQSLGQGLEFLIYFQGNSAPDKSGLPSDRFSAERTGGSVSTLTIQRTQQEDSAVYLCASSLGGQGTEAFFGQGTRLTVV.